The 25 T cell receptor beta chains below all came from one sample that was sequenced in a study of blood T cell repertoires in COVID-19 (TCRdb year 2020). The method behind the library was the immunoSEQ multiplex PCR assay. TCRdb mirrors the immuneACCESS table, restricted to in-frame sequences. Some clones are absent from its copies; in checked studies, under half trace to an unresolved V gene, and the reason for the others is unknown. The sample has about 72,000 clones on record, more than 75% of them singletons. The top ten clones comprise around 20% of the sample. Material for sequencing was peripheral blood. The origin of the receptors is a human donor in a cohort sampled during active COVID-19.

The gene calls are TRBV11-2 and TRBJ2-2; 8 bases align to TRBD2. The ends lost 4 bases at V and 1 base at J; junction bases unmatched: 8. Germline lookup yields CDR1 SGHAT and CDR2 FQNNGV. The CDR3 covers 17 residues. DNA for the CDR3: TGTGCCAGCAGCTCCCGGATACTAGCGGTGAACACCGGGGAGCTGTTTTTT. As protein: CASSSRILAVNTGELFF.

CDR3 DNA sequence: TGTGCCAGCAGCACGACAGCTTATGAAGCTTTCTTT. It codes for CASSTTAYEAFF. This chain connects TRBV7-9 to TRBJ1-1, with TRBD1 as a possible D gene (5 bases). Germline CDR1 is SEHNR and CDR2 is FQNEAQ (reference sequence). This CDR3 has 12 residues. The V end lost 5 bases, the J end lost 7 bases, and 11 bases lay between the germline ends.

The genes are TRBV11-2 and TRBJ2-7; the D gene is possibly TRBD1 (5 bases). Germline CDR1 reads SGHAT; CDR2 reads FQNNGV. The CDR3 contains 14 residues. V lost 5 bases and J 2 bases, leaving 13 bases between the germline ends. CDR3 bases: TGTGCCAGCAGCATAAGACAGATAGCCTACGAGCAGTACTTC. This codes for CASSIRQIAYEQYF.

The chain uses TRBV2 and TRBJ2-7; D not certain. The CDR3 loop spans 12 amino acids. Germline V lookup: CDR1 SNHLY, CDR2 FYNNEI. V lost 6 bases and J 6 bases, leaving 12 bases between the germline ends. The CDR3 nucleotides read TGTGCCAGCAGCCGCAACTACGGCGAGCAGTACTTC. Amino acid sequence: CASSRNYGEQYF.

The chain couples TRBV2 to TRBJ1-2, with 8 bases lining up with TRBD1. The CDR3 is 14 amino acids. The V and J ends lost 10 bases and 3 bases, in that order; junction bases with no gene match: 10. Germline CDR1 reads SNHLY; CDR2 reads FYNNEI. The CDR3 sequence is CATTLRGLDYGYTF. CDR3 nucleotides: TGTGCCACAACCCTCAGGGGGCTTGACTATGGCTACACCTTC.

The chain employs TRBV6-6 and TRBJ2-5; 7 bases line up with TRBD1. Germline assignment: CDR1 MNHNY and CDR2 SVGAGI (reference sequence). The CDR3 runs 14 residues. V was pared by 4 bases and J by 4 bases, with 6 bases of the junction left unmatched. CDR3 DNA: TGTGCCAGCAGTTTGGGGACAGCCCGAGAGACCCAGTACTTC. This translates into CASSLGTARETQYF.

CDR3 DNA sequence: TGTGCCTGGAGTACTTCGACCTACGAGCAGTACTTC. Protein product: CAWSTSTYEQYF. V is TRBV30 and J is TRBJ2-7; D unresolved. The CDR3 is 12 residues long. The germline V gene encodes CDR1 GTSNPN and CDR2 SVGIG (reference sequence). Trimming left V 2 bases short and J 2 bases short, with 7 bases between. Full variable domain (rest looked up from reference TRBV30 and TRBJ2-7): SQTIHQWPATLVQPVGSPLSLECTVEGTSNPNLYWYRQAAGRGLQLLFYSVGIGQISSEVPQNLSASRPQDRQFILSSKKLLLSDSGFYLCAWSTSTYEQYFGPGTRLTVT.

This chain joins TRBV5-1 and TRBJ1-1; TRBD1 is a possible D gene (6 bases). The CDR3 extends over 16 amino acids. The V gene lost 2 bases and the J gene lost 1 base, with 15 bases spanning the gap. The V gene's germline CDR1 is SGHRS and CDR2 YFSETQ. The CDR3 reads CASSLSSGTTNTEAFF. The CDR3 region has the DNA TGCGCCAGCAGCTTATCCTCCGGGACAACGAACACTGAAGCTTTCTTT.

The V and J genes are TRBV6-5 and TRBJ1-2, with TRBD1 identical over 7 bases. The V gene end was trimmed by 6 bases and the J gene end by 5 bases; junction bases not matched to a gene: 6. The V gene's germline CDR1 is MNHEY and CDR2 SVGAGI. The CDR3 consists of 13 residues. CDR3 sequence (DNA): TGTGCCAGCAGACCCGACAGGGATTATGGCTACACCTTC. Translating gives CASRPDRDYGYTF.

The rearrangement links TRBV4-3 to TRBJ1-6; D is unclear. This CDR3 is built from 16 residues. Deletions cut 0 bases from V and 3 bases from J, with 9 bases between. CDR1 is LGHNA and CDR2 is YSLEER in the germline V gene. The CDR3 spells CASSQDPRGYNSPLHF. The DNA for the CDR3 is TGCGCCAGCAGCCAAGATCCCCGGGGCTATAATTCACCCCTCCACTTT.

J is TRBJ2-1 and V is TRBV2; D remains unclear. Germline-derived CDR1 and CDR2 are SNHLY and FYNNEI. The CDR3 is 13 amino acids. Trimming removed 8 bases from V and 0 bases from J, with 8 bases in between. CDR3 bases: TGTGCCAGCTTTCGGAGCTCCTACAATGAGCAGTTCTTC. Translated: CASFRSSYNEQFF.

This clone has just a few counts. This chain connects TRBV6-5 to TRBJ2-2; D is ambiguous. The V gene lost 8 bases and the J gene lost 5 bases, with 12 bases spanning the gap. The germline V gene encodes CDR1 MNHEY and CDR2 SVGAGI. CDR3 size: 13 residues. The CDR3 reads CASVPFGTGELFF. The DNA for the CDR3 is TGTGCCAGCGTACCCTTCGGGACCGGGGAGCTGTTTTTT.

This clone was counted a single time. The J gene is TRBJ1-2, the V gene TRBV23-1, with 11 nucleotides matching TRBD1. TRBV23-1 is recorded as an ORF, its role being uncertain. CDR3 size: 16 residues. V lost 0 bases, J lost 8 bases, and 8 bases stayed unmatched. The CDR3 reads CASSQSPGQGAEGYTF. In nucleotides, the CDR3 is TGCGCCAGCAGTCAATCTCCCGGACAGGGGGCGGAGGGCTACACCTTC.

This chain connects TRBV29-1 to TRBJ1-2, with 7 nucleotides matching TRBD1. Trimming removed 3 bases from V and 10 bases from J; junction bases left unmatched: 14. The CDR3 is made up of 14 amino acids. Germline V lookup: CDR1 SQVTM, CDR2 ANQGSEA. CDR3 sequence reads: CSVELTGVTNDYTF. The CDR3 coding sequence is TGCAGCGTTGAGCTTACAGGGGTCACCAATGACTACACCTTC.

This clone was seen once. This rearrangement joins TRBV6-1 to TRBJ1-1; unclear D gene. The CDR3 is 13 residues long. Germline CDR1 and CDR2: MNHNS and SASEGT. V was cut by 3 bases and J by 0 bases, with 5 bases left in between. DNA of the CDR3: TGTGCCAGCAGTGATTATATGAACACTGAAGCTTTCTTT. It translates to CASSDYMNTEAFF.

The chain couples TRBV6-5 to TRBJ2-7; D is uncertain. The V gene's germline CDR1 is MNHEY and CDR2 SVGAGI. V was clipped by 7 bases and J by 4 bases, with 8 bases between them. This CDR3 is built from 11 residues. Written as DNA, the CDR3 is TGTGCCAGCATGGGCCTTTACGAGCAGTACTTC. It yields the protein CASMGLYEQYF.

The CDR3: CASSYSTSGGRYEQYF. As DNA, the CDR3 is TGTGCCAGCAGTTACTCGACTAGCGGAGGAAGATACGAGCAGTACTTC. This chain uses TRBV6-6 with TRBJ2-7; TRBD2 aligns across 9 bases. The CDR3 is made up of 16 amino acids. After removal of 0 bases from V and 4 bases from J, the junction contained 7 bases not matched to a gene. Germline assignment: CDR1 MNHNY and CDR2 SVGAGI (reference sequence).

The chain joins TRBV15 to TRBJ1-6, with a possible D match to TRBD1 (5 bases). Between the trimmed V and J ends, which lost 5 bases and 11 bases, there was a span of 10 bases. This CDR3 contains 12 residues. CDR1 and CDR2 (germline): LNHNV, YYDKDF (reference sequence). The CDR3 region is CATSSGGTPLHF. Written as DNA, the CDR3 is TGTGCCACCAGCTCGGGGGGGACACCCCTCCACTTT.

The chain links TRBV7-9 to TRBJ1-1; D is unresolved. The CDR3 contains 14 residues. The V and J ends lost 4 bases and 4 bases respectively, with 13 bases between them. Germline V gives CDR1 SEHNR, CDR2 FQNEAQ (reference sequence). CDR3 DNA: TGTGCCAGCAGCTCACTTCGGGGAGGCACTGAAGCTTTCTTT. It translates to CASSSLRGGTEAFF.

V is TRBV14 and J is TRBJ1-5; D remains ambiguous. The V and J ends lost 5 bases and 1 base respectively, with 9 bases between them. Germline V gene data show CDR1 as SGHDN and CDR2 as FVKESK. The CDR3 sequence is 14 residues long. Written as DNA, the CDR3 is TGTGCCAGCAGCTCCTTCGGGAGCAATCAGCCCCAGCATTTT. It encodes CASSSFGSNQPQHF. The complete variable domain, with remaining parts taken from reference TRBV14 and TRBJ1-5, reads EAGVTQFPSHSVIEKGQTVTLRCDPISGHDNLYWYRRVMGKEIKFLLHFVKESKQDESGMPNNRFLAERTGGTYSTLKVQPAELEDSGVYFCASSSFGSNQPQHFGDGTRLSIL.

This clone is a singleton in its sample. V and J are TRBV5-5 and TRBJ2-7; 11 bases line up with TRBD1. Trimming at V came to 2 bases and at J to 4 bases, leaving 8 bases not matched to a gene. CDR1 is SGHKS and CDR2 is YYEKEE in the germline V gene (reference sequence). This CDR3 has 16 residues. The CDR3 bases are TGTGCCAGCAGCTTCCCGGACAGGGGGCGCGGTTACGAGCAGTACTTC. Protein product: CASSFPDRGRGYEQYF. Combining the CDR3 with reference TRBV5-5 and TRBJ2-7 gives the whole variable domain DAGVTQSPTHLIKTRGQQVTLRCSPISGHKSVSWYQQVLGQGPQFIFQYYEKEERGRGNFPDRFSARQFPNYSSELNVNALLLGDSALYLCASSFPDRGRGYEQYFGPGTRLTVT.

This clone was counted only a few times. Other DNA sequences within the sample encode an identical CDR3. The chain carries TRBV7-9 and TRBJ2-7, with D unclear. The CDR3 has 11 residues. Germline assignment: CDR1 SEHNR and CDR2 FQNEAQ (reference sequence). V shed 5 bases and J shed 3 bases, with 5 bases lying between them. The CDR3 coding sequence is TGTGCCAGCAGCGGCAGCTACGAGCAGTACTTC. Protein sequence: CASSGSYEQYF. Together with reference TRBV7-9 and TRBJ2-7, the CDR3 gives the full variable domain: DTGVSQNPRHKITKRGQNVTFRCDPISEHNRLYWYRQTLGQGPEFLTYFQNEAQLEKSRLLSDRFSAERPKGSFSTLEIQRTEQGDSAMYLCASSGSYEQYFGPGTRLTVT.

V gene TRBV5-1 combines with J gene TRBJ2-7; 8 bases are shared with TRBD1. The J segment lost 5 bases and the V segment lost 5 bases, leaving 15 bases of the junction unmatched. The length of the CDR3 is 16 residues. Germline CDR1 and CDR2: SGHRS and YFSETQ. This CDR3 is CASSLTARTGNHEQYF. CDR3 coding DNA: TGCGCCAGCAGTTTGACCGCGCGGACAGGGAACCACGAGCAGTACTTC.

The CDR3 coding sequence is TGTGCCTGGAGTAACAGGGGCCTAGGCTACACCTTC. Translating it yields CAWSNRGLGYTF. The rearrangement uses TRBV30 and TRBJ1-2; 7 nucleotides match TRBD1. The CDR3 is 12 amino acids. Germline V gives CDR1 GTSNPN, CDR2 SVGIG (reference sequence). Trimming removed 2 bases from V and 8 bases from J; junction bases left unmatched: 5.

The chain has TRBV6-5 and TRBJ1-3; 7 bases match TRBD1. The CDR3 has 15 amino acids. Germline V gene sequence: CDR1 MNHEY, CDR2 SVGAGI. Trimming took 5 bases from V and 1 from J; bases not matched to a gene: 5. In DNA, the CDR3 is TGTGCCAGCAGTCCAGGGGGAAGGTCTGGAAACACCATATATTTT. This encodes CASSPGGRSGNTIYF.